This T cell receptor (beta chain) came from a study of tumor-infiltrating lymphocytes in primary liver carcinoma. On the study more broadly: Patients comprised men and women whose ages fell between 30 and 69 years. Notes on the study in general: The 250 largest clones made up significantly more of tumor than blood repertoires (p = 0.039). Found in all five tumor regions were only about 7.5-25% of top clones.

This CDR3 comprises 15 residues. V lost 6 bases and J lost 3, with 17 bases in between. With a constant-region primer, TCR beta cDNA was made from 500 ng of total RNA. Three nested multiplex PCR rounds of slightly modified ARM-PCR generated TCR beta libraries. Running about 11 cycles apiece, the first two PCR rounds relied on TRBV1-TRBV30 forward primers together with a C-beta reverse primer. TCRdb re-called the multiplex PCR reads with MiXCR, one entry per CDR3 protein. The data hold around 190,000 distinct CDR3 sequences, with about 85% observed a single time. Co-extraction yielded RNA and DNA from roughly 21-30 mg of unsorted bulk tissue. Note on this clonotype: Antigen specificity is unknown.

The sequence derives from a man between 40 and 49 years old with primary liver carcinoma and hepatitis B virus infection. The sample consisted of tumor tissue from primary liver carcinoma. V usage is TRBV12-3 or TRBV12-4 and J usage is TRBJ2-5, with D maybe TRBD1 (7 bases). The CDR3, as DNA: TGTGCCAGCAGATTAAACCGCGGGACAGAAGAGACCCAGTACTTC. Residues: CASRLNRGTEETQYF.